Listed below are T cell receptor beta chains from one sample, sequenced in a study of CD8 T cells in Susac syndrome. Each CDR3 protein is one row after TCRdb ran MiXCR on the immunoSEQ multiplex PCR reads. Here the sample spans roughly 140,000 distinct CDR3 sequences, 94% being singletons. The sequenced material came from CD8+ T cells from PBMCs. These receptor sequences come from a human donor with multiple sclerosis. Both conserved end residues are part of each CDR3. D genes are given only for firm matches. Size is omitted from some rows. Given values are once, few, many or a class for expanded clones.

clone size	D gene	V gene	J gene	CDR3 DNA	CDR3 protein
.	.	TRBV10-3	TRBJ1-1	TGTGCCACGGGCGAACAGGGGAACACTGAAGCTTTCTTT	CATGEQGNTEAFF
.	.	TRBV20-1	TRBJ1-6	TGCAGTGCTAGAGCGCCCCCCCGGGGACCCCTCCACTTT	CSARAPPRGPLHF
.	TRBD1	TRBV6-5	TRBJ1-2	TGTGCCAGCAGCCCCTTGGACAGGGTTAGAGGCTACACCTTC	CASSPLDRVRGYTF
once	.	TRBV7-9	TRBJ2-1	TGTGCCAGCAGCTTACACAGGGATGATGAGCAGTTCTTC	CASSLHRDDEQFF
.	.	TRBV7-9	TRBJ2-7	TGTGCCAGCAGTTCACGACCCTACGAGCAGTACTTC	CASSSRPYEQYF
.	.	TRBV15	TRBJ2-7	TGTGCCACCAGCAGTCGGGGTGCCCCCTACGAGCAGTACTTC	CATSSRGAPYEQYF
.	.	TRBV12-3/TRBV12-4	TRBJ2-3	TGTGCCAGCAGTTTTACGGATAGAATCACAGATACGCAGTATTTT	CASSFTDRITDTQYF
.	.	TRBV5-1	TRBJ2-3	TGCGCCAGCAGCTCCCGCAGGGGGGAGGGCACAGATACGCAGTATTTT	CASSSRRGEGTDTQYF
.	.	TRBV27	TRBJ2-7	TGTGCCAGCAGTCCCCCCCTTGGGGAGCAGTACTTC	CASSPPLGEQYF
.	.	TRBV10-3	TRBJ1-2	TGTGCCATCAGCGCGGAGCCCCTCAGTCGGGCTTACCTCCTGTATGGCTACACCTTC	CAISAEPLSRAYLLYGYTF
.	.	TRBV7-9	TRBJ2-5	TGTGCCAGCAGCTTTGGCGGGGCGCGGGAGACCCAGTACTTC	CASSFGGARETQYF
.	TRBD1	TRBV29-1	TRBJ2-7	TGCAGCGTTTCCTGGGACAGAGGCTACGAGCAGTACTTC	CSVSWDRGYEQYF
.	TRBD1	TRBV29-1	TRBJ2-5	TGCAGCGGGGTTGTGTGGGGACAGGACGGGGAGACCCAGTACTTC	CSGVVWGQDGETQYF
.	.	TRBV6-6	TRBJ1-1	TGTGCCAGCAGTTACTCGACGTCCACTGAAGCTTTCTTT	CASSYSTSTEAFF
.	.	TRBV30	TRBJ1-2	TGTGCCTGGAGTGTAACGGGTGCCTATGGCTACACCTTC	CAWSVTGAYGYTF
.	.	TRBV20-1	TRBJ2-6	TGCAGTGCTACCCTAGGGGGAACCAACTCTGGGGCCAACGTCCTGACTTTC	CSATLGGTNSGANVLTF
once	.	TRBV9	TRBJ1-2	TGTGCCAGCAGCGGTCGCAGGGATTATGGCTACACCTTC	CASSGRRDYGYTF
.	TRBD1	TRBV27	TRBJ1-1	TGTGCCAGCAGCCGTCTCAGGGGGCCCACTGAAGCTTTCTTT	CASSRLRGPTEAFF
.	.	TRBV28	TRBJ2-5	TGTGCCAGCAGTTTACCCCCCGGACAGTTTTTGTACTTC	CASSLPPGQFLYF
.	TRBD1	TRBV7-9	TRBJ1-1	TGTGCCAGCAGCACCCTGGGGACAGGGGAAGCTTTCTTT	CASSTLGTGEAFF
.	.	TRBV27	TRBJ1-6	TGTGCCAGCAGATTTGGGGCACAGGGAAATTCACCCCTCCACTTT	CASRFGAQGNSPLHF
.	.	TRBV4-1	TRBJ2-7	TGCGCCAGCAGCCAAGACGGCGGCGGTCTAGACGAGCAGTACTTC	CASSQDGGGLDEQYF
.	.	TRBV7-9	TRBJ2-7	TGTGCCAGCAGCTCGCCTGCGGAGGCCTACGAGCAGTACTTC	CASSSPAEAYEQYF
.	TRBD1	TRBV30	TRBJ2-1	TGTGCCTGGAGTTGGACAGGGAGGCACAATGAGCAGTTCTTC	CAWSWTGRHNEQFF
.	.	TRBV28	TRBJ2-3	TGTGCCAGCAGTTTGACGGTCAGTAGCACAGATACGCAGTATTTT	CASSLTVSSTDTQYF
.	.	TRBV2	TRBJ1-4	TGTGCCAGCAGTGAGGAGCCCGCCCAGACTAATGAAAAACTGTTTTTT	CASSEEPAQTNEKLFF
.	.	TRBV5-1	TRBJ1-6	TGCGCCAGCAGCTCCCGGGAACCTAATTCACCCCTCCACTTT	CASSSREPNSPLHF
.	TRBD1	TRBV9	TRBJ2-7	TGTGCCAGCAGCGTGGGGACAGGGGCTATCTACGAGCAGTACTTC	CASSVGTGAIYEQYF
once	.	TRBV13	TRBJ2-5	TGTGCCAGCACCTCCAGGGGTGAGACCCAGTACTTC	CASTSRGETQYF
.	TRBD1	TRBV5-1	TRBJ2-7	TGCGCCAGCAGCCCGAGGGACAGGGAGATCTACGAGCAGTACTTC	CASSPRDREIYEQYF
.	TRBD2	TRBV4-3	TRBJ2-3	TGCGCCAGCAGCGCGGGAGCGGGTGGGCGGGCAGATACGCAGTATTTT	CASSAGAGGRADTQYF
.	.	TRBV5-5	TRBJ1-6	TGTGCCAGCAACCTAAACTCACCCCTCCACTTT	CASNLNSPLHF